One sample yielded the 32 T cell receptor beta chains listed below, sequenced in a study of T cells expressing NK-cell markers. After re-calling the 5' RACE reads, TCRdb lists one entry per CDR3 protein, DNA absent. The sample includes around 260,000 distinct CDR3 sequences. The sequencing input was blood T cells: a sorted CD56 or NKG2C T cell subset, CD4+ or CD8+ T cells, or bulk PBMC T cells (not recorded which). The receptors were sampled from a woman between 18 and 75 years old in good health.

V gene TRBV29-1 combines with J gene TRBJ1-1; TCRdb reports TRBD1, a call that lacks DNA to check it against. Germline assignment: CDR1 SQVTM and CDR2 ANQGSEA. CDR3 length equals 13 residues. CDR3: CSVAGQTNTEAFF.

V usage is TRBV24-1 and J usage is TRBJ2-3; TCRdb outputs TRBD1, but without DNA this stays unchecked. Per the germline V gene, CDR1 is KGHDR and CDR2 is SFDVKD. CDR3 length equals 14 residues. The CDR3 spells CATSEPGRTDTQYF.

V and J are TRBV11-2 and TRBJ1-1. Germline CDR1 is SGHAT and CDR2 is FQNNGV. The CDR3 has 14 amino acids. The CDR3 here is CASSLGAKFTEAFF.

The chain combines TRBV12-3 or TRBV12-4 with TRBJ2-5; TCRdb gives TRBD2 as the D gene, but with no DNA this cannot be confirmed. CDR3 size: 14 residues. CDR3 protein: CASSLGASEETQYF.

The V gene is TRBV10-3, the J gene TRBJ2-7. Germline-derived CDR1 and CDR2 are ENHRY and SYGVKD. This CDR3 contains 15 residues. CDR3 amino acids: CAISESVVGRDEQYF.

The chain employs TRBV29-1 and TRBJ2-7. Germline CDR1 reads SQVTM; CDR2 reads ANQGSEA. CDR3 size: 14 residues. CDR3 protein: CSVGLRISSYEQYF.

The chain links TRBV18 to TRBJ2-2; TCRdb's assignment of TRBD1 cannot be checked, as there is no DNA. Looked up from germline, CDR1 is KGHSH and CDR2 is LQKENI. The CDR3 is 16 amino acids. CDR3 amino acids: CASSPVGQQSTGELFF.

V gene TRBV5-1 combines with J gene TRBJ2-2. This CDR3 spans 15 amino acids. Germline CDR1 and CDR2: SGHRS and YFSETQ. The CDR3 is CASSLVMANTGELFF.

The chain links TRBV18 to TRBJ1-6; TCRdb outputs TRBD1, but without DNA this stays unchecked. Looked up from germline, CDR1 is KGHSH and CDR2 is LQKENI. The CDR3 has 13 residues. The CDR3 is CASSFSRGSPLHF.

This chain uses TRBV25-1 with TRBJ1-2; absent DNA, TCRdb's TRBD1 call cannot be checked. The CDR3 length is 14 residues. The germline gives CDR1 MGHDK, CDR2 SYGVNS. CDR3 protein: CASSAGQGYYGYTF.

V usage is TRBV6-2 or TRBV6-3 and J usage is TRBJ1-5; checking the TCRdb D call of TRBD1 is not possible without DNA. The CDR3 consists of 16 residues. The germline gives CDR1 MNHEY, CDR2 SVGEGT. The CDR3 here is CASRIAQTGGNQPQHF.

V is TRBV3-1 and J is TRBJ2-3. There are 12 residues in the CDR3. Per germline, CDR1 LGHDT and CDR2 YNNKEL (reference sequence). The CDR3 reads CASSHSTDTQYF.

CDR3 amino acids: CASSQVVGKLFF. The chain employs TRBV3-1 and TRBJ1-4. Germline V gene lookup returns CDR1 LGHDT and CDR2 YNNKEL (reference sequence). This CDR3 is built from 12 residues.

This chain joins TRBV6-2 or TRBV6-3 and TRBJ2-1; TCRdb's D gene call, TRBD2, goes unchecked for lack of DNA. The CDR3 runs to 16 residues. Germline V gene data show CDR1 as MNHEY and CDR2 as SVGEGT. The CDR3 here is CASSYLLAASYNEQFF.

V and J are TRBV6-2 or TRBV6-3 and TRBJ2-7; there is no DNA to check the TCRdb D call of TRBD2. CDR1 is MNHEY, CDR2 SVGEGT, per germline. This CDR3 contains 14 residues. CDR3 protein: CASSYGGDSYEQYF.

The chain combines TRBV20-1 with TRBJ2-1; TCRdb outputs TRBD1, but without DNA this stays unchecked. Looked up from germline, CDR1 is DFQATT and CDR2 is SNEGSKA (reference sequence). The CDR3 spans 16 residues. The CDR3 spells CSASDLLAGPSNEQFF.

The chain employs TRBV20-1 and TRBJ2-3. The CDR3 totals 14 residues. Germline V gene lookup returns CDR1 DFQATT and CDR2 SNEGSKA (reference sequence). CDR3 sequence reads: CSARDPLSTDTQYF.

The CDR3 here is CASSPPGILLQFF. The genes are TRBV28 and TRBJ2-1; no DNA is available, so the TRBD1 call from TCRdb remains unchecked. Germline CDR1 MDHEN, CDR2 SYDVKM. The CDR3 is made up of 13 amino acids.

V and J are TRBV2 and TRBJ2-3. The CDR3 spans 12 residues. Germline V gene sequence: CDR1 SNHLY, CDR2 FYNNEI. CDR3 in amino acids: CASSAGWDTQYF. Supplemented by reference TRBV2 and TRBJ2-3, the full variable domain reads EPEVTQTPSHQVTQMGQEVILRCVPISNHLYFYWYRQILGQKVEFLVSFYNNEISEKSEIFDDQFSVERPDGSNFTLKIRSTKLEDSAMYFCASSAGWDTQYFGPGTRLTVL.

V is TRBV6-6 and J is TRBJ1-1. The germline CDR1 and CDR2 sequences are MNHNY and SVGAGI (reference sequence). This CDR3 region has 13 residues. The CDR3 here is CASEGRSVTEAFF.

V is TRBV15 and J is TRBJ2-1; checking the TCRdb D call of TRBD2 is not possible without DNA. CDR1 and CDR2 from the germline V gene are LNHNV and YYDKDF (reference sequence). The CDR3 runs 17 residues. The CDR3 spells CATSTPSGGLSYNEQFF.

V gene TRBV29-1 combines with J gene TRBJ2-2; the TCRdb call, TRBD2, lacks DNA for checking. Germline V CDR1 and CDR2: SQVTM, ANQGSEA. CDR3 length: 13 amino acids. CDR3 sequence reads: CSVAILVSGELFF.

The CDR3: CASSKSGGWAEAFF. The chain joins TRBV12-3 or TRBV12-4 to TRBJ1-1. The length of the CDR3 is 14 residues.

The chain uses TRBV6-5 and TRBJ2-1. This CDR3 comprises 15 residues. Germline loops: CDR1 MNHEY, CDR2 SVGAGI. The CDR3 is CASSYLQGLGNEQFF.

V gene TRBV20-1 combines with J gene TRBJ1-4. The germline gives CDR1 DFQATT, CDR2 SNEGSKA (reference sequence). The CDR3 has 11 amino acids. The CDR3 loop is CSAQAWEKLFF.

The chain combines TRBV4-3 with TRBJ1-2; the TRBD1 assignment by TCRdb is unverifiable without DNA. Germline CDR1 reads LGHNA; CDR2 reads YSLEER. The CDR3 runs to 13 residues. The CDR3 sequence is CASSHPDSYGYTF.

CDR3 protein: CASSLGTGRRTDTQYF. The chain employs TRBV12-3 or TRBV12-4 and TRBJ2-3; TCRdb's assignment of TRBD1 cannot be checked, as there is no DNA. The CDR3 spans 16 residues.

The genes are TRBV25-1 and TRBJ1-1; TCRdb indicates TRBD1, and absent DNA this call remains unverified. The CDR3 consists of 17 residues. Germline V gene lookup returns CDR1 MGHDK and CDR2 SYGVNS. This CDR3 is CASSEFKFQGQNTEAFF.

The V call is TRBV5-1, the J call TRBJ1-1. In germline, CDR1 is SGHRS, CDR2 YFSETQ. This CDR3 contains 14 residues. The CDR3 sequence: CASSLGPSNTEAFF.

CDR3 loop: CSANGFPYEQYF. V gene TRBV20-1 combines with J gene TRBJ2-7. Germline V lookup: CDR1 DFQATT, CDR2 SNEGSKA (reference sequence). The CDR3 totals 12 residues.

The chain has TRBV12-3 or TRBV12-4 and TRBJ1-2; TCRdb calls TRBD1, which cannot be checked without DNA. The CDR3 covers 14 residues. The CDR3 here is CASSLVGARFGYTF.

The chain employs TRBV12-3 or TRBV12-4 and TRBJ1-2; TCRdb calls TRBD1, which cannot be checked without DNA. The CDR3 spans 13 residues. CDR3 in amino acids: CASSLGRGLGYTF.